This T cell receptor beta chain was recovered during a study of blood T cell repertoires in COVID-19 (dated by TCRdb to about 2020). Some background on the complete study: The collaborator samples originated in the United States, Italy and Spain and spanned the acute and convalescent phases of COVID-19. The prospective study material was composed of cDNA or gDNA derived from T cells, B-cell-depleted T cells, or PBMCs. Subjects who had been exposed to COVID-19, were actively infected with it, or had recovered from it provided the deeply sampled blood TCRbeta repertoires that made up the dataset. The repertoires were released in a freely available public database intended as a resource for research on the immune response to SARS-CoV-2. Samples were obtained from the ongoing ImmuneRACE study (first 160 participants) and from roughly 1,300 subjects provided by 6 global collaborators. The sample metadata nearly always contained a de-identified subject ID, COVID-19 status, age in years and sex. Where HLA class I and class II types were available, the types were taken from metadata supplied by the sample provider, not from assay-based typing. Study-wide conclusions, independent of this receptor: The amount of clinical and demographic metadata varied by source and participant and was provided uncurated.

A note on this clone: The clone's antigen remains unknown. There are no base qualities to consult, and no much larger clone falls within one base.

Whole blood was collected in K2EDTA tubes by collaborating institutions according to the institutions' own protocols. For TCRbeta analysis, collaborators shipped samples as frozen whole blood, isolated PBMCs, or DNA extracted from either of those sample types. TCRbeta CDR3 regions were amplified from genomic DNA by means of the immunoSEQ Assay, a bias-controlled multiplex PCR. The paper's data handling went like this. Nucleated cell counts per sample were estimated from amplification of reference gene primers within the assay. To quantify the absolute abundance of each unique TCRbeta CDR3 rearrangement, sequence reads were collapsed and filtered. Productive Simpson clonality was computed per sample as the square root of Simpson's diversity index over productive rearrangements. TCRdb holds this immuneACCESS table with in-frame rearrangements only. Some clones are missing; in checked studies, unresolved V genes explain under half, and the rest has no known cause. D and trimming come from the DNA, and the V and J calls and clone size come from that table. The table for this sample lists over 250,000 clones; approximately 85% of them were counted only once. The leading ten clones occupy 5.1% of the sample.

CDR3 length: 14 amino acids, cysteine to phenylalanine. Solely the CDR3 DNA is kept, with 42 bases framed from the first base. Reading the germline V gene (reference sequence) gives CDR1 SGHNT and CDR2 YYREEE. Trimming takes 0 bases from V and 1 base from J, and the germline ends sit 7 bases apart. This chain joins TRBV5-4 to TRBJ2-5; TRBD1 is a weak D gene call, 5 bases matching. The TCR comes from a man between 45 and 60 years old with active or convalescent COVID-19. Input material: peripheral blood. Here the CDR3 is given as CASSLEGPQETQYF. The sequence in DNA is TGTGCCAGCAGCTTGGAGGGGCCCCAAGAGACCCAGTACTTC.